This note documents a single T cell receptor (beta chain) sequence. This specimen belongs to a study of blood T cell repertoires in COVID-19. Sequenced by immunoSEQ multiplex PCR; TCRdb stores in-frame clones only, minus some. Seen here are 200,000 to 250,000 clones, roughly 81% observed once, and the top ten hold roughly 7.6%. The germline gives CDR1 MGHRA, CDR2 YSYEKL. The CDR3 length is 13 residues. Trimming pared 4 bases from V and 8 bases from J, leaving 14 bases between. This receptor was identified in a woman aged 45-65 years with active or convalescent COVID-19. The chain joins TRBV4-1 to TRBJ1-2; a possible D gene is TRBD1 (5 bases). The sample taken for sequencing was peripheral blood. Written as DNA, the CDR3 is TGCGCCAGCAGCCCGCCCGTGGAGGGGGGCTACACCTTC. Residues: CASSPPVEGGYTF.